This is a list of T cell receptor beta chains from one sample in a study of shared clonotypes between healthy human individuals. The method was immunoSEQ multiplex PCR; TCRdb's version includes in-frame clones alone and lacks a portion of them. This table holds hundreds of thousands of clones, 77% found once. Sequencing was carried out using PBMCs. Receptors were obtained from a woman between 40 and 50 years old in good health. Some clones in this sample may be carry-over from other donors' samples. Each CDR3 is given with its conserved first and last residue. Each record gives: clone size, J gene, D gene, V gene, CDR3 protein, CDR3 DNA. The D gene is left open where the match is weak. A clone size is listed for some rows: how often the clone was seen (once, few, many), or a class if it is expanded.

>few|TRBJ1-1|NA|TRBV4-2
CASSQGAWTEAFF
TGTGCCAGCAGCCAGGGGGCCTGGACTGAAGCTTTCTTT
>NA|TRBJ1-2|NA|TRBV4-2
CASSLGQNYGYTF
TGTGCCAGCAGCTTGGGCCAGAACTATGGCTACACCTTC
>NA|TRBJ2-7|TRBD1|TRBV9
CASSGGQGAFWWDYEQYF
TGTGCCAGCAGCGGGGGACAGGGGGCCTTCTGGTGGGACTACGAGCAGTACTTC
>many|TRBJ1-2|NA|TRBV30
CAWGPSRGYTF
TGTGCCTGGGGACCCTCCCGGGGCTACACCTTC
>NA|TRBJ1-2|NA|TRBV5-5
CASSLEPTPIYGYTF
TGTGCCAGCAGCTTGGAGCCGACACCGATCTATGGCTACACCTTC
>NA|TRBJ2-3|NA|TRBV5-1
CASSLAATFTDTQYF
TGCGCCAGCAGCTTGGCAGCGACTTTCACAGATACGCAGTATTTT
>many|TRBJ1-2|TRBD1|TRBV2
CASSLTGDNYGYTF
TGTGCCAGCAGCCTGACAGGGGATAACTATGGCTACACCTTC
>NA|TRBJ2-2|NA|TRBV6-5
CASSYSRTGELFF
TGTGCCAGCAGTTACTCGAGGACCGGGGAGCTGTTTTTT
>NA|TRBJ2-1|NA|TRBV4-1
CASSLLTPPASNEQFF
TGCGCCAGCAGCCTTCTTACCCCACCCGCAAGCAATGAGCAGTTCTTC
>NA|TRBJ2-1|TRBD1|TRBV6-1
CASSESQGEYNEQFF
TGTGCCAGCAGTGAAAGCCAGGGGGAATACAATGAGCAGTTCTTC
>NA|TRBJ1-1|TRBD1|TRBV30
CAWSIRGQTNTEAFF
TGTGCCTGGAGTATACGGGGACAGACGAACACTGAAGCTTTCTTT
>NA|TRBJ2-1|NA|TRBV2
CASSELKVSEQFF
TGTGCCAGCAGTGAACTTAAGGTCAGTGAGCAGTTCTTC
>many|TRBJ2-7|TRBD1|TRBV20-1
CSARTGREQYF
TGCAGTGCTAGGACAGGGCGCGAGCAGTACTTC
>NA|TRBJ2-1|NA|TRBV11-3
CASSLGVSYNEQFF
TGTGCCAGCAGCTTAGGGGTGAGCTACAATGAGCAGTTCTTC
>NA|TRBJ2-5|NA|TRBV7-8
CASSDQETQYF
TGTGCCAGCAGCGACCAAGAGACCCAGTACTTC
>once|TRBJ2-3|NA|TRBV5-1
CASSLGGKYTDTQYF
TGCGCCAGCAGCTTGGGGGGGAAATACACAGATACGCAGTATTTT
>NA|TRBJ2-1|NA|TRBV7-3
CASSLGTDREQFF
TGTGCCAGCAGCTTAGGGACCGACCGGGAGCAGTTCTTC
>NA|TRBJ1-2|NA|TRBV28
CASRVQGAAAYGYTF
TGTGCCAGCAGGGTTCAGGGTGCGGCCGCCTATGGCTACACCTTC
>NA|TRBJ2-3|NA|TRBV6-5
CASSYGDTDTQYF
TGTGCCAGCAGTTACGGGGATACAGATACGCAGTATTTT
>NA|TRBJ2-1|TRBD1|TRBV7-3
CASSPPGQAGYNEQFF
TGTGCCAGCAGCCCGCCCGGACAGGCTGGTTACAATGAGCAGTTCTTC
>NA|TRBJ2-2|NA|TRBV28
CASSFLQGGAGELFF
TGTGCCAGCAGTTTCCTTCAGGGGGGCGCCGGGGAGCTGTTTTTT
>NA|TRBJ2-7|NA|TRBV4-1
CASSQQGLANYEQYF
TGCGCCAGCAGCCAGCAGGGGCTAGCCAACTACGAGCAGTACTTC
>NA|TRBJ2-2|NA|TRBV29-1
CSVEGFAGELFF
TGCAGCGTTGAGGGTTTCGCCGGGGAGCTGTTTTTT
>many|TRBJ1-6|TRBD1|TRBV28
CASSSSDGTGVSPLHF
TGTGCCAGCAGTTCATCCGACGGGACAGGGGTGTCACCCCTCCACTTT
>NA|TRBJ2-1|NA|TRBV18
CASSGGGLYNEQFF
TGTGCCAGCAGTGGGGGAGGTCTTTACAATGAGCAGTTCTTC
>NA|TRBJ2-7|NA|TRBV6-1
CASSELGYYEQYF
TGTGCCAGCAGTGAACTGGGGTACTACGAGCAGTACTTC
>few|TRBJ1-2|NA|TRBV6-5
CASSDSAYGYTF
TGTGCCAGCAGTGACAGCGCCTATGGCTACACCTTC
>NA|TRBJ2-7|TRBD2|TRBV7-3
CATARASGYEQYF
TGTGCCACAGCCCGGGCTAGCGGCTACGAGCAGTACTTC
>NA|TRBJ2-7|TRBD1|TRBV7-6
CARGQWFYEQYF
TGTGCCAGGGGACAGTGGTTCTACGAGCAGTACTTC
>NA|TRBJ1-3|NA|TRBV4-3
CASSRSLSSDTIYF
TGCGCCAGCAGCCGCAGCTTGTCGTCGGACACCATATATTTT
>once|TRBJ1-3|NA|TRBV28
CASSLSQRGWTIYF
TGTGCCAGCAGTTTATCTCAGCGGGGATGGACCATATATTTT
>NA|TRBJ1-2|TRBD1|TRBV11-2
CASSWTGLRRYGYTF
TGTGCCAGCAGCTGGACAGGGTTGAGGAGGTATGGCTACACCTTC
>once|TRBJ2-7|TRBD2|TRBV6-5
CASSSGRAIEQYF
TGTGCCAGCAGTAGCGGGAGGGCCATCGAGCAGTACTTC
>NA|TRBJ2-7|TRBD2|TRBV29-1
CSALAGAEYEQYF
TGCAGCGCTTTAGCGGGAGCGGAGTACGAGCAGTACTTC